The rows below give T cell receptor beta chains drawn from one sample of a study of blood T cell repertoires in COVID-19. Some clones are missing from TCRdb's copy, which holds only in-frame ones; the method was immunoSEQ multiplex PCR. The data contain some 41,000 clones, just over 85% of them seen just once; the ten biggest clones take up approximately 5.4%. The sequencing sample was made of peripheral blood. The receptors shown here come from a middle-aged man with active COVID-19. Each CDR3 is given with its conserved first and last residue. The D gene is left open where the match is weak. Some rows have no size entry. The others give once, few or many, or a class for an expanded clone.

TRBJ2-7,.,TRBV19,.,TGTGCCAGTAGTATGAACGGCTACGAGCAGTACTTC,CASSMNGYEQYF
TRBJ2-1,.,TRBV9,.,TGTGCCAGCAGCGCCCTATTAACTAGCAGTGAGCAGTTCTTC,CASSALLTSSEQFF
TRBJ1-1,.,TRBV5-4,.,TGTGCCAGCAGCTTAGACAGGAGGAACACTGAAGCTTTCTTT,CASSLDRRNTEAFF
TRBJ1-1,TRBD1,TRBV11-2,.,TGTGCCAGCAGTTGGGACAGGGGAACGAACACTGAAGCTTTCTTT,CASSWDRGTNTEAFF
TRBJ1-1,.,TRBV29-1,.,TGCAGCGTTGAAGATCCGCAGGGGCCGGGGGGAACTGAAGCTTTCTTT,CSVEDPQGPGGTEAFF
TRBJ2-7,.,TRBV27,.,TGTGCCAGCAGTTTGGGGTGGGAGCCCGGGGTTGAGCAGTACTTC,CASSLGWEPGVEQYF
TRBJ2-5,.,TRBV11-2,.,TGTGCCAGCAGCTTAGAACTCCGTATGTTCCAGTACTTC,CASSLELRMFQYF
TRBJ2-7,.,TRBV4-2,.,TGTGCCAGCAGCCAAGATGACGTAGGGGGGGGAATAACGTACGAGCAGTACTTC,CASSQDDVGGGITYEQYF
TRBJ2-5,TRBD1,TRBV27,.,TGTGCCAGCAGGCCAGACAGGGGTGAGACCCAGTACTTC,CASRPDRGETQYF
TRBJ2-7,.,TRBV21-1,.,TGTGCCAGCAGCAAAGTAGAAGGGGACAGCATCTCCTACGAGCAGTACTTC,CASSKVEGDSISYEQYF
TRBJ2-1,TRBD2,TRBV2,.,TGTGCCAGCAGTGAAAGTGAGCGGGGGGGCCCTGATGAGCAGTTCTTC,CASSESERGGPDEQFF
TRBJ1-5,TRBD1,TRBV24-1,once,TGTGCCACCAGTGACCGTCGGACAGGGGGCAATCAGCCCCAGCATTTT,CATSDRRTGGNQPQHF
TRBJ2-5,.,TRBV7-9,.,TGTGCCAGCAGCCAAGCGGCCTTCCCGCAAGAGACCCAGTACTTC,CASSQAAFPQETQYF
TRBJ2-5,.,TRBV5-4,.,TGTGCCAGCAGCTTTTTCCCCGTAGAGACCCAGTACTTC,CASSFFPVETQYF
TRBJ1-3,.,TRBV9,.,TGTGCCAGCAGCTCGAGGGGGGGAAACACCATATATTTT,CASSSRGGNTIYF
TRBJ1-2,TRBD1,TRBV2,few,TGTGCCAGCCACAGGGGAACGAACTATGGCTACACCTTC,CASHRGTNYGYTF
TRBJ2-3,TRBD2,TRBV10-2,.,TGCGCCAGCTCTTGGACTAGCGGGCGCACAGATACGCAGTATTTT,CASSWTSGRTDTQYF
TRBJ2-3,TRBD2,TRBV30,.,TGTGCCTGGAGCCCCGGGACTAGTCTAGATACGCAGTATTTT,CAWSPGTSLDTQYF
TRBJ1-5,.,TRBV12-3/TRBV12-4,few,TGTGCCAGCAGCCTTTCAGATCAGCCCCAGCATTTT,CASSLSDQPQHF
TRBJ1-1,.,TRBV27,.,TGTGCCAGCAGGGTCCGCGCCGGAGGGAACACTGAAGCTTTCTTT,CASRVRAGGNTEAFF
TRBJ2-3,TRBD2,TRBV5-4,.,TGTGCCAGCAGCTTGCTGGTAAGTGGCGGGAGGGCCGTGACAGATACGCAGTATTTT,CASSLLVSGGRAVTDTQYF
TRBJ2-7,.,TRBV28,.,TGTGCCAGCAGTTTCCGGCAGGGCCACGTACACTTC,CASSFRQGHVHF
TRBJ2-5,.,TRBV3-1/TRBV3-2,.,TGTGCCAGCAGCCAAGCGGAGCAAGAGACCCAGTACTTC,CASSQAEQETQYF
TRBJ2-5,TRBD1,TRBV5-1,.,TGCGCCAGCAGCTTGTTGGGACAGGGGGGCCAAGAGACCCAGTACTTC,CASSLLGQGGQETQYF
TRBJ2-1,TRBD2,TRBV7-3,.,TGTGCCAGCAGCCCCTGGGCGGGAGAAAACAATGAGCAGTTCTTC,CASSPWAGENNEQFF
TRBJ2-7,.,TRBV12-5,.,TGTGCTAGTGGTTTGAAGCGACCCCCCCCCTACGAGCAGTACTTC,CASGLKRPPPYEQYF
TRBJ2-7,.,TRBV6-6,.,TGTGCCAGCAGTTACCCGGGTCGGTCCTACGAGCAGTACTTC,CASSYPGRSYEQYF
TRBJ1-5,.,TRBV28,.,TGTGCCAGTTCGCCTCTTGCGGAGCGTCAGCCCCAGCATTTT,CASSPLAERQPQHF
TRBJ1-1,.,TRBV4-1,.,TGCGCCAGCAGTCGACAGTTGAACACTGAAGCTTTCTTT,CASSRQLNTEAFF
TRBJ1-1,.,TRBV3-1/TRBV3-2,.,TGTGCCAGCAGCCCCGGGGGTCGTGACACTGAAGCTTTCTTT,CASSPGGRDTEAFF
TRBJ1-1,.,TRBV5-1,.,TGCGCCAGCAGTTCTACGGGCACTGAAGCTTTCTTT,CASSSTGTEAFF
TRBJ2-1,TRBD2,TRBV7-9,.,TGTGCCAGCAGCTTTGGTAGCGGGAGATCCTACAATGAGCAGTTCTTC,CASSFGSGRSYNEQFF
TRBJ1-4,.,TRBV18,.,TGTGCCAGCTCACCACGTCGACAGGAACGTGAAAAACTGTTTTTT,CASSPRRQEREKLFF
TRBJ2-3,TRBD2,TRBV9,.,TGTGCCAGCAGCACCGGGACTAGCGGGATTTACAGCACAGATACGCAGTATTTT,CASSTGTSGIYSTDTQYF
TRBJ2-7,TRBD2,TRBV30,.,TGTGCCTGGAGTCCGGGACTAGGGTCGTACGAGCAGTACTTC,CAWSPGLGSYEQYF
TRBJ2-7,TRBD2,TRBV14,.,TGTGCCAGCAGCCAAGATAATTTGCTACTAGCGGGAGATTTGTTATTAGCCTACGAGCAGTACTTC,CASSQDNLLLAGDLLLAYEQYF
TRBJ2-7,TRBD2,TRBV5-4,.,TGTGCCAGCAGCTTGGACGCTAGCGGCTACGAGCAGTACTTC,CASSLDASGYEQYF